This T cell receptor beta chain was observed in a study of blood T cell repertoires in COVID-19. About the study: Samples of COVID-19 (acute and convalescent) were obtained from the United States, Italy and Spain. PBMCs, B-cell-depleted T cells, or T cells provided the cDNA or gDNA that made up the material.

In the original workflow: From reference gene primer amplification, estimates of nucleated cell counts were derived. Assay: immunoSEQ multiplex PCR; the TCRdb copy retains only in-frame clones and omits some. Clonal size and the V and J genes are those of that table, whereas D and trimming came from the DNA. The table has 140,000 or so clones, 80% seen once. Between the trimmed V and J ends, which lost 0 bases and 3 bases, there was a span of 8 bases. This CDR3 region has 14 residues. Per the germline V gene, CDR1 is SGHTA and CDR2 is FQGTGA. The chain uses TRBV7-3 and TRBJ1-1; TRBD1 is a possible D gene (5 bases). Sequencing was performed on peripheral blood. This clonotype was sampled from a woman between 50 and 59 years old with acute or convalescent COVID-19. The CDR3 is CASSLTGADTEAFF. Written as DNA, the CDR3 is TGTGCCAGCAGCTTAACAGGGGCGGACACTGAAGCTTTCTTT.